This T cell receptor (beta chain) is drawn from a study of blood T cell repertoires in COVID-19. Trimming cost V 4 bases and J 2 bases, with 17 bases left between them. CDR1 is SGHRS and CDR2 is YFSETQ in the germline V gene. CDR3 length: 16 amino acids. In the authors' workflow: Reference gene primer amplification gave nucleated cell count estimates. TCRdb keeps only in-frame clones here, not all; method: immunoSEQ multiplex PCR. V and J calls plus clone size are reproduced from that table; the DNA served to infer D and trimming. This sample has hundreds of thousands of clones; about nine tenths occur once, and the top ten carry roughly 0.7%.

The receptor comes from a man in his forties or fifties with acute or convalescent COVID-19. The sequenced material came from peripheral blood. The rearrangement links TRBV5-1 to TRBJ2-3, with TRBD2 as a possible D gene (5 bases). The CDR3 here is CASSLGGGFITDTQYF. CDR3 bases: TGCGCCAGCAGCCTGGGCGGAGGATTCATCACAGATACGCAGTATTTT.